The sequence of this T cell receptor beta chain was determined in a study of blood T cell repertoires in COVID-19. Study-level information: The analysed material was cDNA or gDNA that came from T cells, B-cell-depleted T cells, or PBMCs.

The CDR3 extends over 13 amino acids. The germline CDR1 and CDR2 sequences are LGHNA and YNFKEQ. V was pared by 4 bases and J by 9 bases, with 0 bases of the junction left unmatched. Authors' data handling: Scientists estimated how many nucleated cells there were by amplifying reference gene primers. TCRdb's copy holds only in-frame clones and misses some; the assay was immunoSEQ multiplex PCR. That table supplies the V and J calls and clone size; D and trimming were determined from the DNA. The repertoire includes 65,000 to 90,000 clones, more than 70% of them detected once, and 8% sits in the top ten.

The sample consisted of peripheral blood. This clonotype originated in a man aged 45 to 65 with active COVID-19. V is TRBV4-2 and J is TRBJ1-6; 10 bases map to TRBD1. Here the CDR3 DNA reads TGTGCCAGCAGCCGGGACAGGGGTTCACCCCTCCACTTT. Translating it yields CASSRDRGSPLHF.